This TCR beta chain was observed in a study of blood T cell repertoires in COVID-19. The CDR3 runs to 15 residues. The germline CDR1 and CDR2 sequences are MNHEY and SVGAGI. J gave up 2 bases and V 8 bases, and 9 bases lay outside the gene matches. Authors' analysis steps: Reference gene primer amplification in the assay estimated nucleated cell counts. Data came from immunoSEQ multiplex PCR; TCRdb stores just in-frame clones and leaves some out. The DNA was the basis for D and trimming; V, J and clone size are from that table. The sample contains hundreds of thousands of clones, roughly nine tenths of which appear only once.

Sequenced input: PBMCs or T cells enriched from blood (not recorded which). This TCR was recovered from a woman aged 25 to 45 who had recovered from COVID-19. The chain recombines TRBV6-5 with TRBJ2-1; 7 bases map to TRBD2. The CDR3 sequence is CASRNRAGAYNEQFF. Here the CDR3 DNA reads TGTGCCAGCCGCAATCGGGCGGGGGCCTACAATGAGCAGTTCTTC.